These 10 T cell receptor beta chains were sequenced from one sample in a study of T cell responses to AZD1222 COVID-19 vaccine. Measured with immunoSEQ multiplex PCR; TCRdb has only the in-frame clones, and not every one. Seen here are around 89,000 clones, around 90% observed once, and the top ten hold about a fifth. Sample: peripheral blood, taken on day 0 of AZD1222 vaccination. Receptor source: an adult in good health.

The rearrangement joins TRBV2 to TRBJ2-1; 7 bases are shared with TRBD1. Germline V gives CDR1 SNHLY, CDR2 FYNNEI. The CDR3 covers 13 residues. Trimming removed 7 bases from V and 3 bases from J; junction bases left unmatched: 3. The CDR3 coding sequence is TGTGCCAGCACCCGGGACAGCTACAATGAGCAGTTCTTC. Its protein product is CASTRDSYNEQFF. Combining the CDR3 with reference TRBV2 and TRBJ2-1 gives the whole variable domain EPEVTQTPSHQVTQMGQEVILRCVPISNHLYFYWYRQILGQKVEFLVSFYNNEISEKSEIFDDQFSVERPDGSNFTLKIRSTKLEDSAMYFCASTRDSYNEQFFGPGTRLTVL.

CDR3 sequence (DNA): TGCGCCAGCAGCCTAGGACTCGCCGAGCAGTACTTC. As protein: CASSLGLAEQYF. The rearrangement joins TRBV5-1 to TRBJ2-7, with D tentatively TRBD2 (5 bases). Germline V lookup: CDR1 SGHRS, CDR2 YFSETQ. Deletions cut 4 bases from V and 6 bases from J, with 11 bases between. This CDR3 spans 12 amino acids.

The chain couples TRBV7-8 to TRBJ1-5; TRBD1 might be the D (6 bases). The CDR3 totals 15 residues. The V and J ends lost 0 bases and 4 bases respectively, with 10 bases between them. Germline assignment: CDR1 SGHVS and CDR2 FQNEAQ. CDR3 residues: CASSLAYRGNQPQHF. In DNA form, the CDR3 reads TGTGCCAGCAGCTTAGCCTATAGGGGGAATCAGCCCCAGCATTTT. Variable domain in full (rest from reference TRBV7-8 and TRBJ1-5): GAGVSQSPRYKVAKRGQDVALRCDPISGHVSLFWYQQALGQGPEFLTYFQNEAQLDKSGLPSDRFFAERPEGSVSTLKIQRTQQEDSAVYLCASSLAYRGNQPQHFGDGTRLSIL.

The V and J genes are TRBV10-3 and TRBJ2-7; 9 bases match TRBD1. The CDR3 consists of 15 residues. Germline CDR1 and CDR2: ENHRY and SYGVKD. J was trimmed by 6 bases and V by 3 bases; bases with no gene match: 9. CDR3: CAISEFGTGQGEQYF. In DNA, the CDR3 is TGTGCCATCAGTGAATTCGGGACAGGGCAGGGCGAGCAGTACTTC.

V and J are TRBV7-2 and TRBJ2-3, with 7 positions matching TRBD1. This CDR3 comprises 14 residues. Germline CDR1 reads SGHTA; CDR2 reads FQGNSA. After removal of 5 bases from V and 1 base from J, the junction contained 3 bases not matched to a gene. The CDR3 DNA follows: TGTGCCAGCAGCCTCGGACAGGGCACAGATACGCAGTATTTT. Translating it yields CASSLGQGTDTQYF.

The chain joins TRBV6-1 to TRBJ1-5; no firm D call. Trimming shortened V by 3 bases and J by 0 bases, and 15 bases separated the two germline ends. The CDR3 is 17 residues long. Per the germline V gene, CDR1 is MNHNS and CDR2 is SASEGT. CDR3: CASSEKEGGHSNQPQHF. CDR3 nucleotides: TGTGCCAGCAGTGAGAAAGAGGGAGGGCATAGCAATCAGCCCCAGCATTTT.

Only one count was recorded for this clone. This chain links TRBV19 with TRBJ2-5; no definite D call. Trimming pared 3 bases from V and 2 bases from J, leaving 10 bases between. Germline V gene sequence: CDR1 LNHDA, CDR2 SQIVND (reference sequence). CDR3 length: 14 amino acids. The CDR3 DNA is TGTGCCAGTAGTATTTGGGGTCGACAAGAGACCCAGTACTTC. It yields the protein CASSIWGRQETQYF.

This chain links TRBV6-5 with TRBJ2-3; possibly TRBD2 for D (6 bases). Per the germline V gene, CDR1 is MNHEY and CDR2 is SVGAGI. The CDR3 runs to 15 residues. Deletions cut 5 bases from V and 4 bases from J, with 16 bases between. The CDR3 reads CASSTRDSGADTQYF. Written as DNA, the CDR3 is TGTGCCAGCAGTACCCGGGACTCCGGGGCAGATACGCAGTATTTT.

This rearrangement joins TRBV4-2 to TRBJ1-2; tentatively, D is TRBD1 (6 bases). Deletions cut 6 bases from V and 1 base from J, with 21 bases between. The germline V gene encodes CDR1 LGHNA and CDR2 YNFKEQ. CDR3 length: 17 amino acids. CDR3: CASSPTGATNINYGYTF. CDR3 nucleotide sequence: TGTGCCAGCAGTCCAACGGGGGCCACTAACATTAACTATGGCTACACCTTC.

The count of this clone is one. This sequence joins TRBV11-2 and TRBJ2-7; D not certain. This CDR3 is 13 amino acids long. Germline V gene sequence: CDR1 SGHAT, CDR2 FQNNGV. Trimming removed 1 base from V and 7 bases from J, with 11 bases in between. For the CDR3, the DNA is TGTGCCAGCAGCTTAGCCCTAGTCAGGGAGCAGTACTTC. Translating gives CASSLALVREQYF.